The subject of this entry is one TCR beta chain. There are 16 residues in the CDR3. Germline V gives CDR1 DFQATT, CDR2 SNEGSKA (reference sequence). V was clipped by 0 bases and J by 2 bases, with 14 bases between them. This sample was taken from a study of blood T cells in healthy people across ages. A second 7 to 11 cycle PCR used barcoded and J-beta primers. TCRdb re-analysed the 5' RACE reads in MiXCR, keeping a single row per CDR3 protein. This table has fewer than 750,000 distinct CDR3 sequences, around 50% appearing once. The sequenced sample consisted of blood. The clonotype originates from a man of 80 years or more in good health. The chain recombines TRBV20-1 with TRBJ2-1; D is uncertain. The DNA for the CDR3 is TGCAGTGCTAGAGATCTCGCCAGGCCCCCCTACAATGAGCAGTTCTTC. Translation: CSARDLARPPYNEQFF.